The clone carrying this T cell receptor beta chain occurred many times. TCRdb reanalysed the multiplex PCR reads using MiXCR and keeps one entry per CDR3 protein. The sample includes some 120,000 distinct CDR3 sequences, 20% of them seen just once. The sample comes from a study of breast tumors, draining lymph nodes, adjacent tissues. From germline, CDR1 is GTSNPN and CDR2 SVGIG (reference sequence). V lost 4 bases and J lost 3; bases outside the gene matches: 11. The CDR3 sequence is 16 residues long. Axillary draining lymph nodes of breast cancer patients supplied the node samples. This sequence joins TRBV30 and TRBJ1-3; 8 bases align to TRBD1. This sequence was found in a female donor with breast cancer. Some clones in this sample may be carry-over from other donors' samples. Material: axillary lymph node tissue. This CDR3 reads CAWTWSTTGVGNTIYF. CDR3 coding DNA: TGTGCCTGGACCTGGTCGACGACAGGGGTTGGAAACACCATATATTTT.